One and the same sample provided the 24 T cell receptor beta chains below, sequenced in a study of blood T cells in healthy people across ages. Primers used in a second PCR of about 7 to 11 cycles were a sample-barcoded 5' primer and a J-beta primer mix. TCRdb re-called the 5' RACE reads through MiXCR, storing one row per CDR3 protein. This sample has fewer than 800,000 distinct CDR3 sequences, with around half found just once. Sequencing was performed on blood. The receptors were gathered from a woman aged 55-69 years in good health.

This rearrangement joins TRBV5-4 to TRBJ1-2, with D maybe TRBD1 (5 bases). Germline assignment: CDR1 SGHNT and CDR2 YYREEE (reference sequence). Trimming cost V 4 bases and J 5 bases, with 21 bases left between them. This CDR3 region has 16 residues. DNA of the CDR3: TGTGCCAGCAGCCCGGGGGGAGCCCTGGGGACTTATGGCTACACCTTC. Protein sequence: CASSPGGALGTYGYTF.

CDR3 in DNA: TGTGCCACCAGTGAGTCCGGGACAGGGATCTACGAGCAGTACTTC. Its protein is CATSESGTGIYEQYF. The V call is TRBV24-1, the J call TRBJ2-7; 9 bases match TRBD1. The V segment lost 4 bases and the J segment 3 bases; nucleotides outside the gene matches: 6. Germline CDR1 and CDR2: KGHDR and SFDVKD. The CDR3 is 15 residues long.

The rearrangement joins TRBV11-1 to TRBJ1-1; a weak D match, TRBD1 (5 bases). The CDR3 has 18 amino acids. Deletions cut 1 base from V and 2 bases from J, with 20 bases between. Germline CDR1 SGHAT, CDR2 FQDESV (reference sequence). CDR3 coding DNA: TGTGCCAGCAGCTTAGAGGGTCGCCGGGGCGTTAGTAACACTGAAGCTTTCTTT. It codes for CASSLEGRRGVSNTEAFF.

V gene TRBV6-1 combines with J gene TRBJ2-7, with D perhaps being TRBD1 or TRBD2 (6 bases each). CDR1 and CDR2 (germline): MNHNS, SASEGT. The V end lost 5 bases, the J end lost 0 bases, and 14 bases lay between the germline ends. CDR3 length equals 15 residues. The CDR3 sequence: CASSRDWDTSYEQYF. The CDR3 coding sequence is TGTGCCAGCAGTAGGGACTGGGACACCTCCTACGAGCAGTACTTC.

The chain links TRBV12-3 or TRBV12-4 to TRBJ2-7; 14 bases agree with TRBD2. Trimming cost V 4 bases and J 7 bases; bases outside gene matches: 9. This CDR3 has 16 amino acids. The CDR3 DNA reads TGTGCCAGCAGTTCAGGGACTAGCGGGAGTCGGGGTGAGCAGTACTTC. This sequence encodes CASSSGTSGSRGEQYF.

Ten or more counts support this clonotype. The V gene is TRBV10-3, the J gene TRBJ2-6; D ambiguous. Trimming pared 3 bases from V and 2 bases from J, leaving 2 bases between. In germline, CDR1 is ENHRY, CDR2 SYGVKD. This CDR3 has 13 amino acids. CDR3 sequence reads: CAISEPGANVLTF. The CDR3 DNA follows: TGTGCCATCAGTGAACCTGGGGCCAACGTCCTGACTTTC.

This chain connects TRBV4-3 to TRBJ2-7; 12 bases fit TRBD2. The CDR3 totals 16 residues. The junction had 8 bases not matched to a gene; V was cut back by 4 bases and J by 4 bases. Germline CDR1 is LGHNA and CDR2 is YSLEER. The DNA for the CDR3 is TGCGCCAGCAGCCTCGGACTAGCGGGGACAACATACGAGCAGTACTTC. Translation: CASSLGLAGTTYEQYF.

The chain couples TRBV7-3 to TRBJ2-1, with 10 bases fitting TRBD2. Per the germline V gene, CDR1 is SGHTA and CDR2 is FQGTGA. CDR3 length: 17 residues. With 5 bases clipped from V and 6 bases from J, the junction kept 13 bases outside the gene matches. The CDR3 DNA follows: TGTGCCAGCAGCCCTCCTAGCGGGAGCGGCGGGGGCAATGAGCAGTTCTTC. Translated: CASSPPSGSGGGNEQFF.

In this sample, this clonotype turned up a few times. This chain connects TRBV10-3 to TRBJ2-7; unclear D gene. V shed 7 bases and J shed 0 bases, with 4 bases lying between them. This CDR3 is built from 11 residues. The V gene's germline CDR1 is ENHRY and CDR2 SYGVKD. The CDR3 protein is CAITSSYEQYF. CDR3 bases: TGTGCCATCACCTCCTCCTACGAGCAGTACTTC.

V usage is TRBV2 and J usage is TRBJ2-5; 8 bases line up with TRBD2. From germline, CDR1 is SNHLY and CDR2 FYNNEI. After removal of 3 bases from V and 5 bases from J, the junction contained 8 bases not matched to a gene. This CDR3 comprises 15 residues. CDR3: CASSDNLAGGETQYF. In DNA form, the CDR3 reads TGTGCCAGCAGTGATAATCTAGCGGGCGGGGAGACCCAGTACTTC.

This clonotype turned up a few times. V gene TRBV20-1 combines with J gene TRBJ2-4, with 16 bases matching TRBD2. Unmatched junction bases numbered 6, after V lost 1 base and J lost 0 bases. The CDR3 is 19 amino acids. Germline V gene sequence: CDR1 DFQATT, CDR2 SNEGSKA (reference sequence). The CDR3 region has the DNA TGCAGTGCTAGAGCAGGGACTAGCGGGAGGGATATAGCCAAAAACATTCAGTACTTC. Its protein product is CSARAGTSGRDIAKNIQYF.

V is TRBV14 and J is TRBJ1-1; D not resolved. CDR3 size: 13 residues. V lost 1 base and J 8 bases, leaving 11 bases between the germline ends. Germline lookup yields CDR1 SGHDN and CDR2 FVKESK. CDR3 amino acids: CASSQVRSREAFF. In DNA, the CDR3 is TGTGCCAGCAGCCAAGTCCGGTCGAGGGAAGCTTTCTTT.

In its sample, this clonotype was seen once. The V and J genes are TRBV4-3 and TRBJ2-5, with TRBD2 matching 16 bases. This CDR3 has 17 residues. The germline gives CDR1 LGHNA, CDR2 YSLEER. V shed 1 base, J shed 11 bases, and the junction held 10 bases outside the gene matches. For the CDR3, the DNA is TGCGCCAGCAGCCAAGGGGGGACTAGCGGGAGGGTCAATGAGCAGTACTTC. Amino acid sequence: CASSQGGTSGRVNEQYF.

The chain links TRBV25-1 to TRBJ2-5; tentatively, D is TRBD2 (6 bases). The V end lost 0 bases, the J end lost 2 bases, and 13 bases lay between the germline ends. The CDR3 runs to 16 residues. Looked up from germline, CDR1 is MGHDK and CDR2 is SYGVNS. CDR3 coding DNA: TGTGCCAGCAGTGAATATACAGGACTACTACAAGAGACCCAGTACTTC. Its translation: CASSEYTGLLQETQYF.

This clonotype occurred a few times. The chain employs TRBV3-1 and TRBJ2-5; 8 bases are shared with TRBD2. The ends lost 4 bases at V and 5 bases at J; junction bases unmatched: 9. The CDR3 covers 15 residues. Per germline, CDR1 LGHDT and CDR2 YNNKEL (reference sequence). This chain's CDR3 is CASSPTSVSRETQYF. The CDR3 coding sequence is TGTGCCAGCAGCCCGACTAGCGTCTCACGGGAGACCCAGTACTTC.

This chain joins TRBV28 and TRBJ2-7, with TRBD1 matching 10 bases. Germline assignment: CDR1 MDHEN and CDR2 SYDVKM. The length of the CDR3 is 15 residues. The junction had 7 bases not matched to a gene; V was cut back by 7 bases and J by 1 base. The CDR3 region has the DNA TGTGCCAGCAAGAGAGGGGACAGGGGATCCTACGAGCAGTACTTC. It is translated as CASKRGDRGSYEQYF.

The chain couples TRBV5-1 to TRBJ2-2; a weak D match, TRBD2 (5 bases). The germline gives CDR1 SGHRS, CDR2 YFSETQ. The length of the CDR3 is 13 residues. The V gene lost 6 bases and the J gene lost 10 bases, with 16 bases spanning the gap. CDR3 DNA: TGCGCCAGCATCCCCGACGGACGGGAGGAGCTGTTTTTT. Translated, it gives CASIPDGREELFF.

The rearrangement uses TRBV7-9 and TRBJ1-1; 7 bases fit TRBD1. Trimming cost V 5 bases and J 1 base; bases outside gene matches: 4. CDR3 length: 14 amino acids. Germline-derived CDR1 and CDR2 are SEHNR and FQNEAQ (reference sequence). The CDR3 sequence: CASSARGGNTEAFF. CDR3 nucleotide sequence: TGTGCCAGCAGCGCCAGGGGGGGGAACACTGAAGCTTTCTTT.

This clonotype was recorded at least ten times. V gene TRBV15 combines with J gene TRBJ2-2; D is possibly TRBD2 (6 bases). The CDR3 runs to 15 residues. Germline-derived CDR1 and CDR2 are LNHNV and YYDKDF (reference sequence). Trimming removed 2 bases from V and 4 bases from J, with 11 bases in between. The chain's CDR3 is CATSRPGLITGELFF. The CDR3 bases are TGTGCCACCAGCAGACCGGGACTTATCACCGGGGAGCTGTTTTTT.

The chain combines TRBV25-1 with TRBJ1-1; D is undetermined. Trimming stripped 6 bases from V and 1 base from J, with 9 bases between. The germline CDR1 and CDR2 sequences are MGHDK and SYGVNS. The CDR3 spans 13 residues. For the CDR3, the DNA is TGTGCCAGCAGATGGGAGAGGAACACTGAAGCTTTCTTT. Translating gives CASRWERNTEAFF.

The gene calls are TRBV20-1 and TRBJ1-2; D is unclear. The CDR3 consists of 13 residues. The V and J ends lost 6 bases and 6 bases respectively, with 17 bases between them. Germline V gives CDR1 DFQATT, CDR2 SNEGSKA (reference sequence). This CDR3 is CSAPWALVDGYTF. Written as DNA, the CDR3 is TGCAGTGCCCCCTGGGCGTTGGTCGATGGCTACACCTTC.

Note on this clonotype: This clone may be a read error of a much larger clone one base away. J is TRBJ2-3 and V is TRBV29-1; D is ambiguous. CDR1 is SQVTM, CDR2 ANQGSEA, per germline. Trimming left V 3 bases short and J 5 bases short, with 12 bases between. This CDR3 comprises 13 residues. This chain's CDR3 is CSVDDNRGDTQYF. The CDR3 bases are TGCAGCGTTGATGATAACAGAGGAGATACGCAGTATTTT.

V usage is TRBV4-1 and J usage is TRBJ1-2; the D is unclear. CDR3 length equals 17 residues. Germline V gene lookup returns CDR1 MGHRA and CDR2 YSYEKL. The germline V and J ends were trimmed by 3 bases and 0 bases, with 17 bases remaining between them. The CDR3 coding sequence is TGCGCCAGCAGCCAGGTAGATCGGACTGAAGCTAACTATGGCTACACCTTC. Translating gives CASSQVDRTEANYGYTF.

V usage is TRBV24-1 and J usage is TRBJ2-7, with 9 bases lining up with TRBD1. The DNA end is a closer match to TRBJ2-5, so the J assignment may be wrong. The CDR3 has 15 amino acids. The V gene's germline CDR1 is KGHDR and CDR2 SFDVKD. CDR3 coding DNA: TGTGCCACCAGTGATCGAGGACAGGGGCGGGAGACCCAGTACTTC. Protein: CATSDRGQGRETQYF.